This TCR beta chain was observed in a study of T cells in Graves' hyperthyroidism and ophthalmopathy. Study-wide findings and caveats: Progression to ophthalmopathy was predicted a median of roughly seven months early. Most thyroid clonotypes that were expanded above 0.001 also turned up in blood.

In the case of this clonotype: Antigen: not known.

Template material for amplifying TCR beta CDR3 regions consisted of RNA transcripts. Primed by the HTBI set, a first-round RT-PCR was run on the TCR CDR3. TCRdb independently ran MiXCR on the multiplex PCR reads; one entry per CDR3 protein. The sample consists of nearly 750,000 distinct CDR3 sequences, about a third of them appearing once. There are 17 residues in the CDR3. Germline V gene data show CDR1 as SGHTA and CDR2 as FQGNSA. The V gene lost 2 bases and the J gene lost 7 bases, with 20 bases spanning the gap. Among the patients, aged 18 to 65, hyperthyroidism was newly diagnosed and had lasted under 2 months.

The chain is built from TRBV7-2 and TRBJ2-2, with D possibly called TRBD1 or TRBD2 (5 bases each). The sample was blood. This TCR came from a woman between 40 and 50 years old with Graves' hyperthyroidism. CDR3: CASSLRVGWDPRGELFF. Written as DNA, the CDR3 is TGTGCCAGCAGCTTACGTGTGGGCTGGGACCCGCGCGGGGAGCTGTTTTTT.